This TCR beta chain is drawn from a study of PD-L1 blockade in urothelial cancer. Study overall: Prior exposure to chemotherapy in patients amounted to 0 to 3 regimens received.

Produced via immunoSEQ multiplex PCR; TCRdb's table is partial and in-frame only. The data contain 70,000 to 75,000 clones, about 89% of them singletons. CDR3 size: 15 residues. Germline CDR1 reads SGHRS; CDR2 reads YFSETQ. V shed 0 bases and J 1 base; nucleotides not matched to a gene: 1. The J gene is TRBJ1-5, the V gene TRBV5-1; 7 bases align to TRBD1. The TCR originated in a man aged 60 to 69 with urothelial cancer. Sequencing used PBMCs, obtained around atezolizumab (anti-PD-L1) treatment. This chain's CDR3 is CASSLEGASNQPQHF. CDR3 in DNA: TGCGCCAGCAGCTTGGAGGGGGCGAGCAATCAGCCCCAGCATTTT. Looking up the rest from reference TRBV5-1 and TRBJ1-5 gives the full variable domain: KAGVTQTPRYLIKTRGQQVTLSCSPISGHRSVSWYQQTPGQGLQFLFEYFSETQRNKGNFPGRFSGRQFSNSRSEMNVSTLELGDSALYLCASSLEGASNQPQHFGDGTRLSIL.